The present TCR beta chain was sequenced within a study of T cells in Graves' hyperthyroidism and ophthalmopathy. Study-wide results and caveats: A model of 13 V-J pairs discriminated ophthalmopathy from stable hyperthyroidism.

The CDR3 is 13 residues long. J lost 5 bases, V lost 7 bases, and 8 bases had no gene match. This clonotype has just a few counts. The target antigen is unknown. What was amplified from RNA transcripts were TCR beta CDR3 regions. The TCR CDR3 was amplified in a first-round RT-PCR using the HTBI primer set. A single record per CDR3 protein comes from TCRdb applying MiXCR to the multiplex PCR reads. The table has roughly 580,000 distinct CDR3 sequences, about 43% seen once. Newly diagnosed patients aged 18 to 65 had hyperthyroidism of under 2 months' duration. Clinicians diagnosed patients from clinical symptoms, serum thyroxine and TRAb, thyroid ultrasound and orbital computed tomography.

This clonotype was sampled from a woman younger than 30 with Graves' hyperthyroidism. Sequencing was done on a sample of peripheral blood or thyroid tissue (not recorded which). The chain has TRBV12-3 or TRBV12-4 and TRBJ2-7, with 7 bases fitting TRBD1. CDR3: CASTRPGQDEQYF. The DNA of the CDR3 is TGTGCCAGCACCCGTCCAGGACAGGACGAGCAGTACTTC.